These 2 T cell receptor beta chains originate from one sample sequenced in a study of OX40 agonist ivuxolimab in advanced cancers. The assay was immunoSEQ multiplex PCR, and TCRdb's table has in-frame clones only and misses some. The table includes over 50,000 clones, about 89% detected once. The sample here was CD4+ or CD8+ T cells sorted from blood, taken in a trial of the OX40 agonist ivuxolimab. Receptors originate from an adult with an advanced solid tumor such as melanoma, head and neck, liver or kidney cancer.

The J gene is TRBJ2-2, the V gene TRBV5-1, with D unresolved. The V and J ends lost 1 base and 1 base respectively, with 5 bases between them. CDR3 size: 14 residues. Germline CDR1 is SGHRS and CDR2 is YFSETQ. CDR3 region: CASSLNGNTGELFF. CDR3 nucleotide sequence: TGCGCCAGCAGCTTGAACGGGAACACCGGGGAGCTGTTTTTT.

This clone was observed once. The chain is built from TRBV5-1 and TRBJ1-1; 7 bases agree with TRBD1. This CDR3 comprises 14 residues. CDR1 is SGHRS and CDR2 is YFSETQ in the germline V gene. The junction had 6 bases not matched to a gene; V was cut back by 3 bases and J by 4 bases. CDR3 loop: CASSSQGGGTEAFF. CDR3 nucleotide sequence: TGCGCCAGCAGCTCTCAGGGGGGCGGCACTGAAGCTTTCTTT.